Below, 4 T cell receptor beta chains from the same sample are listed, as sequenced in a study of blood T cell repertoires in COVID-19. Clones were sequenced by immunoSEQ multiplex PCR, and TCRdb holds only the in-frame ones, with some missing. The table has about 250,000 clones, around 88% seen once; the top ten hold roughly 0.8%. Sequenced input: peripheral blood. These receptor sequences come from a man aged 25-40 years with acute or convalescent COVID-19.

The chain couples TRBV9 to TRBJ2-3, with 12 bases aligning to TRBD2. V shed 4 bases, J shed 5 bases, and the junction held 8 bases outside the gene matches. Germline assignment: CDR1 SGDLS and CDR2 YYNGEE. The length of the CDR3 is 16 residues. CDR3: CASSFRTSGNKDTQYF. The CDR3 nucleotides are TGTGCCAGCAGCTTTCGGACTAGCGGGAACAAAGATACGCAGTATTTT.

The CDR3 region has the DNA TGTGCCAGTAGCCCGGGTATGAACACTGAAGCTTTCTTT. This codes for CASSPGMNTEAFF. V gene TRBV19 combines with J gene TRBJ1-1; D unclear. With 6 bases removed from V and 0 bases from J, the gap between germline ends came to 8 bases. Germline V gene lookup returns CDR1 LNHDA and CDR2 SQIVND (reference sequence). The CDR3 has 13 residues.

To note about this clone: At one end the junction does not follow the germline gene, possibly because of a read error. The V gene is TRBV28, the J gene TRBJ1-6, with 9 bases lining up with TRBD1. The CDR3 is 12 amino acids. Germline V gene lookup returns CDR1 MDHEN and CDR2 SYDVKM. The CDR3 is CASSTGQGRWFF. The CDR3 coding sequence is TGTGCCAGCAGTACCGGACAGGGGAGGTGGTTCTTT. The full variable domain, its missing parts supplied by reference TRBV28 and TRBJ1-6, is DVKVTQSSRYLVKRTGEKVFLECVQDMDHENMFWYRQDPGLGLRLIYFSYDVKMKEKGDIPEGYSVSREKKERFSLILESASTNQTSMYLCASSTGQGRWFFGNGTRLTVT.

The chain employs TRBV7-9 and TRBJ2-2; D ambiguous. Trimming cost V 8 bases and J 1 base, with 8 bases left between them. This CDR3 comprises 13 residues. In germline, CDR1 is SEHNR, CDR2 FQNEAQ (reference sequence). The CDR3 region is CASSPVNTGELFF. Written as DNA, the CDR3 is TGTGCCAGCTCGCCAGTGAACACCGGGGAGCTGTTTTTT.